This T cell receptor (beta chain) was identified in a study of type 1 regulatory T cells. Looking at the study overall: An in vitro protocol generated T-allo10, a Tr1-enriched, alloantigen-specific CD4 T cell product.

With 6 bases removed from V and 1 base from J, the gap between germline ends came to 9 bases. The CDR3 has 13 amino acids. General study points: Compared with non-Tr1 cells, Tr1 cells showed a narrower TCR repertoire.

TCRdb re-called the reads with MiXCR, one entry per CDR3 protein. The sample carries more than 50,000 distinct CDR3 sequences, 60% to 80% recorded once. Concerning this clonotype: The antigen is undetermined.

The source material was cultured non-Tr1 T cells, either the whole culture or a sorted T cell fraction (not recorded which). The clonotype originates from a human donor in good health. The chain combines TRBV12-3 or TRBV12-4 with TRBJ2-5, with a weak D call TRBD1 (5 bases). In DNA, the CDR3 is TGTGCCAGCAGCCGACAGTCCCAAGAGACCCAGTACTTC. Translation gives CASSRQSQETQYF.